This TCR beta chain was obtained from a study of tumor-infiltrating lymphocytes in primary liver carcinoma. Priming with a constant-region primer yielded TCR beta cDNA from about 540 ng total RNA. Amplification in three nested multiplex PCR rounds with slightly modified ARM-PCR gave rise to TCR beta libraries. Primers for the first two PCR rounds were TRBV1-TRBV30 forward primers and a C-beta reverse primer (about 9 cycles per round). One entry per CDR3 protein, called by TCRdb with MiXCR from the multiplex PCR reads. The sample records 20,000 to 30,000 distinct CDR3 sequences, 75% to 80% being singletons. Unsorted bulk tissue, about 18-31 mg of it, served as the source for co-extraction of RNA and DNA. The CDR3 consists of 14 residues. Trimming cost V 8 bases and J 5 bases, with 16 bases left between them. CDR1 and CDR2 (germline): ENHRY, SYGVKD. This clonotype has a count of ten or more. This could be a read error, since a much larger clone is one nucleotide away. This is likely a read error, given that the CDR3 carries no conserved phenylalanine or tryptophan at its end.

The chain carries TRBV10-3 and TRBJ2-1, with D perhaps matching TRBD2 (7 bases). The sample was liver tumor tissue from sampling region 5. Subset given: tumor region T5, tumor centre. The sequence derives from a woman in her twenties or thirties with primary liver carcinoma and hepatitis B virus infection. In DNA form, the CDR3 reads TGTGCCATCGGGAGCGGGACAACCCACAATGAGCAGTTCCTC. Its protein product is CAIGSGTTHNEQFL.